Listed below are T cell receptor beta chains from one sample, sequenced in a study of OX40 agonist ivuxolimab in advanced cancers. TCRdb's table, derived via immunoSEQ multiplex PCR, lists solely in-frame clones and lacks some. Of some 38,000 clones in the sample, about 89% were seen once. Sequenced material: CD4+ or CD8+ T cells sorted from blood, taken in a trial of the OX40 agonist ivuxolimab. The receptors stem from an adult with an advanced solid tumor such as melanoma, head and neck, liver or kidney cancer. Both conserved end residues are part of each CDR3. D genes are given only for firm matches. Rows give clone size only sometimes, using once, few, many, or a class for an expanded clone.

length	D	J	size	V	DNA	CDR3
14	NA	TRBJ1-2	once	TRBV6-5	TGTGCCAGCAGTTACTCTCGGACAGCTTATGGCTACACCTTC	CASSYSRTAYGYTF
15	TRBD2	TRBJ2-1	NA	TRBV7-9	TGTGCCAGCAGCCAGACTAGCGGGGGCTTCAATGAGCAGTTCTTC	CASSQTSGGFNEQFF
13	NA	TRBJ2-5	once	TRBV7-7	TGTGCTAGCAGCCCAGGGAACCAAGAGACCCAGTACTTC	CASSPGNQETQYF
15	NA	TRBJ2-5	NA	TRBV4-3	TGCGCCAGCAGCCAAGATCGTCTGGGGCAGGAGACCCAGTACTTC	CASSQDRLGQETQYF
14	NA	TRBJ2-7	NA	TRBV4-3	TGCGCCAGCAGCCAAGAAATATCGGGATACGAGCAGTACTTC	CASSQEISGYEQYF
13	TRBD1	TRBJ1-2	NA	TRBV6-5	TGTGCCAGCTGGGACAGGGTGGAATTAGGCTACACCTTC	CASWDRVELGYTF
14	NA	TRBJ2-1	once	TRBV6-5	TGTGCCAGCAGGTCTCTAGGGTCCTACAATGAGCAGTTCTTC	CASRSLGSYNEQFF
18	NA	TRBJ1-1	once	TRBV13	TGTGCCAGCAGCTTGGGTAGATTGGGTCAGACCATGAACACTGAAGCTTTCTTT	CASSLGRLGQTMNTEAFF
15	TRBD1	TRBJ1-2	once	TRBV4-3	TGCGCCAGCAGCCAAGATTACAGGGGGCTGGGGGGCTACACCTTC	CASSQDYRGLGGYTF
13	NA	TRBJ1-1	NA	TRBV11-3	TGTGCCAGCAGCTTCGGACAGAACACTGAAGCTTTCTTT	CASSFGQNTEAFF
16	TRBD2	TRBJ2-3	NA	TRBV27	TGTGCCAGCAGTTTATCGGTTAGCGGGGGGTTTGATACGCAGTATTTT	CASSLSVSGGFDTQYF
16	TRBD1	TRBJ2-7	NA	TRBV11-2	TGTGCCGGCAGCGGACCCGGGACAGGAGGTGTCTACGAGCAGTACTTC	CAGSGPGTGGVYEQYF
11	NA	TRBJ2-3	NA	TRBV2	TGTGCCGGAACTAGCACAGATACGCAGTATTTT	CAGTSTDTQYF
12	NA	TRBJ2-1	NA	TRBV5-1	TGCGCCAGCAGCTTGGACGCCTATGAGCAGTTCTTC	CASSLDAYEQFF
17	TRBD1	TRBJ2-5	NA	TRBV4-1	TGCGCCAGCAGCCTTATCCGGGACAGGGGAAGGGGAGAGACCCAGTACTTC	CASSLIRDRGRGETQYF
13	NA	TRBJ2-7	NA	TRBV27	TGTGCCAGCAGTTTATCCCTCGGGGGAGAGCAGTACTTC	CASSLSLGGEQYF
13	NA	TRBJ1-2	once	TRBV27	TGTGCCAGCAGTTTAGGAGCCTACTATGGCTACACCTTC	CASSLGAYYGYTF
13	NA	TRBJ2-7	NA	TRBV28	TGTGCCAGCAGCGGGGGCAGCTCCTACGAGCAGTACTTC	CASSGGSSYEQYF
14	NA	TRBJ2-5	NA	TRBV6-5	TGTGCCAGCAGTTACTGGGGGGGGGCATGGACCCAGTACTTC	CASSYWGGAWTQYF
16	TRBD2	TRBJ2-1	NA	TRBV7-7	TGTGCTAGCAGCCCCCGGGAGGGTTCGTATGAGGGTGAGCAGTTCTTC	CASSPREGSYEGEQFF
15	NA	TRBJ1-1	NA	TRBV4-3	TGCGCCAGCAGCCAACACACCTCCCTAGGCACTGAAGCTTTCTTT	CASSQHTSLGTEAFF
17	NA	TRBJ2-5	once	TRBV7-9	TGTGCCAGCAGCTTAAAAGAGGCACACGATACCCAAGAGACCCAGTACTTC	CASSLKEAHDTQETQYF
14	NA	TRBJ1-5	NA	TRBV4-1	TGCGCCAGCAGCCAGGCAAATAGCAATCAGCCCCAGCATTTT	CASSQANSNQPQHF
14	TRBD1	TRBJ1-5	NA	TRBV6-5	TGTGCCAGCAGGCCGACAGGGGGAAATCAGCCCCAGCATTTT	CASRPTGGNQPQHF
16	TRBD1	TRBJ1-6	NA	TRBV19	TGTGCCAGTAGTCCTCTCTACCGGGACAGGGCTTCACCCCTCCACTTT	CASSPLYRDRASPLHF
11	NA	TRBJ2-2	NA	TRBV9	TGTGCCAGCAGCGTAGGGGGGGAGCTGTTTTTT	CASSVGGELFF
14	NA	TRBJ1-1	NA	TRBV5-4	TGTGCCAGCAGCTTGGGGGTCCTAGCTCCTGAAGCTTTCTTT	CASSLGVLAPEAFF
15	NA	TRBJ2-5	NA	TRBV2	TGTGCCAGCAGTGAACGCTCTCGGTACCAAGAGACCCAGTACTTC	CASSERSRYQETQYF
11	NA	TRBJ2-7	NA	TRBV7-9	TGTGCCAGCAGCAGACCACCGGAGCAGTACTTC	CASSRPPEQYF
14	TRBD2	TRBJ2-1	NA	TRBV28	TGTGCCAGCAGTTTTCCGGGGGGGGCCGGAGAGCAGTTCTTC	CASSFPGGAGEQFF
15	TRBD1	TRBJ2-5	NA	TRBV10-2	TGCGCCAGCAGTAGAGCGACAGGGACCCAAGAGACCCAGTACTTC	CASSRATGTQETQYF
11	NA	TRBJ2-7	NA	TRBV11-2	TGTGCCAGCAGCTCCGGAAGTGAGCAGTACTTC	CASSSGSEQYF
15	NA	TRBJ2-5	NA	TRBV27	TGTGCCAGCAGTCACGGACTCCGAAGACAAGAGACCCAGTACTTC	CASSHGLRRQETQYF
14	NA	TRBJ2-7	NA	TRBV9	TGTGCCAGCAGCACAGCAGGGACAATTGACGAGCAGTACTTC	CASSTAGTIDEQYF
14	NA	TRBJ1-1	NA	TRBV7-9	TGTGCCAGCACCACTCCTGTTTCGGACACTGAAGCTTTCTTT	CASTTPVSDTEAFF